This TCR beta chain was sequenced during a study of early stage breast cancer tumors. On the study more broadly: Of around 16 invasive breast tumors, about a dozen were hormone receptor-positive, HER2-negative.

Each sample had two DNA replicates, roughly 0.5 ug blood or about 1.4 ug tissue. Libraries were prepared by immunoSEQ multiplex PCR; TCRdb keeps only in-frame clonotypes and omits some of them. The sample carries 450 to 550 clones, 77% recorded once. This clone has only a few counts. Its specificity is unknown. Study-level results: Comparing each tissue with blood distinguished tumor from normal in most of the 16 patients.

Germline CDR1 and CDR2: SGHVS and FNYEAQ. The V and J ends lost 5 bases and 0 bases, in that order; junction bases with no gene match: 20. The CDR3 contains 20 residues. The source material was normal breast tissue next to the tumor. The receptor was isolated from a person aged 35-55 years with breast cancer. J is TRBJ1-1 and V is TRBV7-6, with TRBD1 identical over 8 bases. This CDR3 reads CASSPRGTVPGGRMNTEAFF. The CDR3 DNA sequence: TGTGCCAGCAGCCCCAGAGGCACAGTACCAGGGGGCCGGATGAACACTGAAGCTTTCTTT.